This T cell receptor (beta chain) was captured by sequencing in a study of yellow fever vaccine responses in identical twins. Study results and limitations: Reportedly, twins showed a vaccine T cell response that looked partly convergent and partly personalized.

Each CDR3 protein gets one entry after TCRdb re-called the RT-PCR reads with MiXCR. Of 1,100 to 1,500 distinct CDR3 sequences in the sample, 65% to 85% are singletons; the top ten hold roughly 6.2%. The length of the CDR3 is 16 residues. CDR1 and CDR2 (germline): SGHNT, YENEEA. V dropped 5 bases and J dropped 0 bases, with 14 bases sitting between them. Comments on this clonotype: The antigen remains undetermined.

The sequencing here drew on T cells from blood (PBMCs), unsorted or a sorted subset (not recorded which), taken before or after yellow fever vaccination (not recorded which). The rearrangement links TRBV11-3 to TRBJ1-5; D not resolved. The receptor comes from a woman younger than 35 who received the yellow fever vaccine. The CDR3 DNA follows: TGTGCCAGCAGCCCACAAGGTGGATATAGCAATCAGCCCCAGCATTTT. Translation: CASSPQGGYSNQPQHF.